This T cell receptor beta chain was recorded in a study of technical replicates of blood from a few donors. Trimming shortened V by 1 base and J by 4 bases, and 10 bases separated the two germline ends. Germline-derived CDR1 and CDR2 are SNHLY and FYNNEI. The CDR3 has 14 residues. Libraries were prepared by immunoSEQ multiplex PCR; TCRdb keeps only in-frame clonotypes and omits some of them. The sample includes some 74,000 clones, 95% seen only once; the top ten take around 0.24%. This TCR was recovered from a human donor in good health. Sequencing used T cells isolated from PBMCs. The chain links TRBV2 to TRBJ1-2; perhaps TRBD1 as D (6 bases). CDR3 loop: CASSEGQAIYGYTF. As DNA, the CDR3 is TGTGCCAGCAGTGAAGGACAGGCGATCTATGGCTACACCTTC.